Reported below is one T cell receptor (beta chain). Its antigen remains undetermined. Qualities for individual bases were not recorded, and no much larger clone is one base off. Library construction relied on the immunoSEQ multiplex PCR assay. For the multiplex PCR, a mixture combining 60 forward primers for TCR Vbeta segments and 13 reverse primers for TCR Jbeta segments was used. The CDR3 region of rearranged TCR beta genes was amplified from genomic DNA with a multiplex PCR assay. The Illumina HiSeq System was used to sequence the amplified TCR beta libraries as 87-base-pair reads. The authors' pipeline ran thus. A later analysis counted approximately 76 million unique TCR beta chains across the 666 repertoires, and 10 million to 11 million of these chains were shared by at least two donors. Raw reads were error-corrected and collapsed into unique sequences by a nearest-neighbor algorithm in which closely related sequences were merged to remove PCR and sequencing errors. To assign V, D and J gene segments, CDR3 sequences were aligned to IMGT reference sequences. For a sequence to be retained, a match of at least six nucleotides to both a V gene segment and a J gene segment was required. Rearrangements were classified as productive when the CDR3 lacked stop codons and remained in frame with V and J, and all other rearrangements were classified as non-productive. CDR3 was defined according to IMGT convention as the region running from the second conserved V-encoded cysteine to the conserved J-encoded phenylalanine. In an earlier analysis of 500 to 650 of the donors, sequences lacking an unambiguous match to a single V gene segment were excluded. An earlier analysis of just under 600 of the donors called V segments functional above 56.7% productive rearrangements and segregating when the between-donor standard deviation exceeded 5%. A statistical classification framework was built for diagnosing cytomegalovirus status from the catalog of TCR beta chain sequences. In a later analysis, TCR nucleotide sequences were compared against IMGT/GENE-DB human TR gene sequences so that V and J genes could be assigned. A later analysis assigned CDR3 sequences and most-parsimonious VDJ recombination scenarios with the TCRdist pipeline. In a later analysis, each TCR beta chain was defined by its CDR3 amino acid sequence together with its V-gene family, and reads without a unique V-gene family were excluded. To address suspected cross-contamination and a sequencing artifact, a later analysis removed approximately 590 highly shared, low-generation-probability nucleotide sequences. In a later analysis, a clonal expansion index was calculated for each public chain from normalized within-repertoire ranks of inferred template counts. Generation probabilities in a later analysis came from a VDJ recombination model fitted to out-of-frame rearrangements, and those results were checked against IGoR. A later analysis scored TCR-TCR, TCR-HLA and TCR-CMV co-occurrence with hypergeometric tests, applying a repertoire-size bias correction to TCR pairs. In a later analysis, false discovery rates were estimated by permuting HLA or CMV assignments 20 times. In a later analysis, co-occurring TCRs were grouped using DBSCAN, with TCRdist sequence similarity added in when clustering inside HLA-allele-positive subsets. For co-occurrence clustering, repertoires with fewer than 30,000 or more than 120,000 public chains were excluded, along with about five repertoires with anomalous nucleotide sharing. TCRdb limited this immuneACCESS table to in-frame rearrangements with V and J called. A share of clones is missing; checked studies link under half to unresolved V genes, and the rest is unexplained. That table is the source of V, J and clone size, and D and trimming were worked out from the DNA. The sample table records around 80,000 clones; approximately 67% of these occur just once. The ten largest clonotypes hold 4.4% of the sample.

The data originate from a study of cytomegalovirus exposure and HLA in healthy donors (TCRdb year 2017). Looking at the study overall: An earlier analysis of some 550 of the donors reported 250 to 300 Gb of sequence data and approximately 110 million unique TCR beta sequences from about 179 million T cells. Roughly 310 gigabases of sequencing data and tens of millions of unique TCR sequences were included in an early release covering around 650 HLA-typed donors. Of the approximately 400 genotyped donors, about 84% fell in the genetic ancestry cluster associated with self-reported Caucasian donors. The study was designed to test whether signatures of past pathogen exposure could be identified by cataloging public T cell receptors. Using immunosequencing, the study profiled T cell repertoires from 666 subjects and related those repertoires to cytomegalovirus serostatus. Along with the approximately 700-subject first cohort, a separate validation cohort of around 110 different subjects was used. The study combined high-throughput TCR immunosequencing, statistical association of individual TCRs with disease status, and machine learning to predict cytomegalovirus infection status. To study patterns of TCR occurrence, a later analysis re-analyzed previously published TCR beta repertoires from 666 donors and added high-resolution HLA genotyping. The later analysis used no new phenotypic data to find candidate immune exposures, relying instead on TCR beta sequences and their occurrence across donors. To decide whether each TCR beta V gene segment behaved as functional or pseudogenic, an earlier analysis of some 600 of the donors relied on high-throughput TCR beta sequencing. Donor age, sex, ethnicity and CMV serostatus were collected together with the repertoire data. A later genetic analysis used genome-wide SNP genotypes for 398 of the 666 donors, treating that subset as a discovery cohort. Every discovery cohort repertoire had been produced on one sequencing platform. HLA typing covered class I and class II loci at four-digit resolution. The number of typed donors differed by locus: about 620-640 for A, B, C, DRB1 and DQB1; approximately 520 for DQA1; 606 for DPA1; and 450 to 480 for DPB1. Five DR-DQ haplotypes were handled as single units for association and clustering, since linkage in the cohort was strong. On average, about 240,000 unique TCR beta nucleotide sequences were sequenced per donor among a few hundred genotyped donors of the cohort, with roughly 19% of those sequences being non-productive.

The cohort comprised approximately 700 healthy bone marrow donors. Cohort members were all nominally healthy when sampled, although unrecorded immune exposures were likely present. The donor was CMV seropositive and was included in the group of some 290 seropositive cohort members. A peripheral blood sample was provided by each donor, and peripheral blood mononuclear cells were used for TCR beta sequencing. The Qiagen DNeasy Blood Extraction Kit was used to extract genomic DNA from the blood cell samples. The study at large found these results: Across donors, most TCR sequences were observed very rarely, whereas some public TCRs were present in many individuals. Roughly uniform sequencing depth across donors was assumed in presence/absence analyses, although this assumption may not hold. Because HLA typing was missing for some donors at each locus, association tests included only the typed subset. The classifier was reported to diagnose cytomegalovirus status with high specificity and sensitivity in both the original cohort and the validation cohort. When HLA alleles, especially DR and DQ, strongly co-occurred, attributing TCR associations to individual alleles was difficult. In a later analysis, several top co-occurrence clusters were reported to appear linked to parvovirus B19, influenza, CMV and Epstein-Barr virus. CMV serostatus was the only immune exposure information available for the cohort. Some IMGT-functional V segments, including TRBV6-2 and TRBV6-3, could not be distinguished by the 87-base-pair reads and were therefore excluded. Most CMV-associated TCR beta chains appeared to be HLA-restricted in a later analysis, and the HLA associations seemed to be driven largely by CMV exposure. A total of 150 or so TCR beta chains were listed by the study as associated with cytomegalovirus. In a later analysis, HLA-associated TCR beta chains showed more clonal expansion and lower generation probabilities than non-associated chains that were equally common. In a later genetic analysis, a missense DCLRE1C variant was associated with V-gene and J-gene trimming of TCR beta chains, and the association was replicated in an independent cohort. A few of the identified cytomegalovirus-associated TCR beta chains were confirmed in vitro to be specific for cytomegalovirus antigens. A further reported finding was that TCR beta sequences accurately predicted the HLA-A and HLA-B alleles for most subjects in the first cohort. An earlier analysis of around 600 of the donors showed that most TCR beta V segments appeared in productive rearrangements either about 87% or about 30% of the time, which broadly matched IMGT annotations. Because counts were too low, about 17 rarely observed V segments, including chromosome 9 orphons, were excluded from the earlier analysis of about 500 of the donors. According to a later genetic analysis, donors in an Asian-associated ancestry cluster had fewer N-insertions in productive TCRs than the approximately 700-donor mean. The sequencing pipeline was judged likely to have produced a cluster of highly shared sequence variants as a technical artifact. According to the authors, the approach could potentially be generalized to other disease states and immunological phenotypes. A later analysis found that TCR association rates varied across HLA loci, with DRB1 alleles showing the most associated TCRs and HLA-C alleles the fewest. Correlated functional status among segregating V segments might reflect linkage disequilibrium, but an unknown experimental factor could not be ruled out. In this cohort, only TCR beta chains were sequenced, and detectable features were limited by the absence of alpha or paired-chain data. A later analysis associated around 16,000 TCR beta sequences with specific HLA alleles at a false discovery rate of 0.05.

The germline V gene gives CDR1 as SGHRS and CDR2 as YFSETQ. The CDR3, cysteine through phenylalanine, is 13 amino acids long. The entry retains the CDR3 DNA only, 39 bases that are in frame from base 1. Sequenced input: PBMCs. The TCR sequence derives from a male donor in good health and CMV-seropositive. Recombination joined TRBV5-1 with TRBJ2-5, with no confidently assigned D gene. The end of the DNA fits TRBJ2-7 better, so the J call may be wrong. The CDR3 region reads CASSLSANYEQYF. The DNA is as follows: TGCGCCAGCAGCTTATCCGCCAACTACGAGCAGTACTTC.